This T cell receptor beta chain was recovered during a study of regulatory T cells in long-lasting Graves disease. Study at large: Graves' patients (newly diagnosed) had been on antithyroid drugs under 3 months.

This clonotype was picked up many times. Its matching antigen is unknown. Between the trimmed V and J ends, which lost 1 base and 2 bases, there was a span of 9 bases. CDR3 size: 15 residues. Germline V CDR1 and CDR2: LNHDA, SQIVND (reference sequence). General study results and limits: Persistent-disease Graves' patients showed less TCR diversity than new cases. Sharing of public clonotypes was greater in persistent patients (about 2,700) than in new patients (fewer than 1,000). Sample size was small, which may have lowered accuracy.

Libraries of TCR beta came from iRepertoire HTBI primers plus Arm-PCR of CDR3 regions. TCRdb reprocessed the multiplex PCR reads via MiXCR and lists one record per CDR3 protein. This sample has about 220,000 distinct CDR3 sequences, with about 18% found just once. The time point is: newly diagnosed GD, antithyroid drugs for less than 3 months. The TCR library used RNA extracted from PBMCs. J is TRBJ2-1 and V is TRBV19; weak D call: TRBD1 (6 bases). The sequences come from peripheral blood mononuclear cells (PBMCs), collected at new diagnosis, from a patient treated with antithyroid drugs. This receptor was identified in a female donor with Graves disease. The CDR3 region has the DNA TGTGCCAGTAGTATAGGTCAGGGGCCCTACAATGAGCAGTTCTTC. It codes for CASSIGQGPYNEQFF.